This T cell receptor (beta chain) was documented in a study of metastatic and nonmetastatic thyroid tumors. Study-wide context: Repertoires from blood and tumor or nodule tissue of malignant and benign thyroid patients were compared. The study, taken as a whole, reports: In both blood and tumor samples, TCR beta diversity was reported significantly higher for malignant than benign nodules.

This clone has a count of ten or more. As yet, its antigen is unknown. Methods used by the authors: A classifier for distant metastasis in papillary thyroid cancer was constructed using CDR3 differences observed across clinicopathological groups. TCRdb re-analyzed the PCR reads through MiXCR. These V and J calls are TCRdb output, not the study's own analysis. Of 30,000 to 40,000 clones in the sample, approximately 19% were seen once. The CDR3 has 14 amino acids. Per germline, CDR1 SGHRS and CDR2 YFSETQ. The V gene lost 0 bases and the J gene lost 5 bases, with 9 bases spanning the gap. Thyroid surgery had not been preceded by any treatment in any patient.

The V and J genes are TRBV5-1 and TRBJ2-1, with D tentatively TRBD2 (6 bases). The source is a female donor with papillary thyroid cancer or a benign thyroid nodule (not recorded which). Some clones in this sample may be carry-over from other donors' samples. The sample consisted of blood. The chain's CDR3 is CASSLGASDNEQFF. CDR3 coding DNA: TGCGCCAGCAGCTTGGGAGCTAGCGACAATGAGCAGTTCTTC.